These T cell receptor beta chains were read from a single sample in a study of T-cell reconstitution after alpha-beta-depleted transplantation in children. Using its own MiXCR run on the PCR reads, TCRdb lists one record per CDR3 protein. This repertoire shows nearly 200,000 distinct CDR3 sequences, roughly 6.3% found once; its top ten account for roughly 4.5%. The source was PBMCs, collected before TCRalphabeta/CD19-depleted stem cell transplant. These receptors were taken from a girl under three years old with combined immunodeficiency, due to receive a stem cell transplant. Each CDR3 is given with its conserved first and last residue. D genes are given only for firm matches. Clone size is shown for a subset of rows, as once, few, many or a class of expanded clone.

clone size	J gene	V gene	D gene	CDR3 protein
many	TRBJ1-1	TRBV7-9	NA	CASSVGDTAVAEAFF
many	TRBJ2-3	TRBV4-2	NA	CASSQARLVGTDTQYF
many	TRBJ2-7	TRBV7-2	TRBD1	CASRRTGRSYEQYF
NA	TRBJ1-2	TRBV7-2	NA	CASSFFWTNGADGYTF
many	TRBJ2-1	TRBV11-2	TRBD2	CASLQYGGALYNEQFF
many	TRBJ2-1	TRBV27	NA	CASSFSLVGASEQFF
many	TRBJ2-1	TRBV11-2	TRBD2	CASKFGGAMSEQFF
many	TRBJ2-2	TRBV20-1	TRBD2	CSADLDPGLANTGELFF
many	TRBJ2-1	TRBV12-3/TRBV12-4	NA	CASSEDSLNEQFF
many	TRBJ2-1	TRBV29-1	NA	CSVAARTTPYNEQFF
few	TRBJ2-1	TRBV28	NA	CASSLAPGLIYNEQFF
many	TRBJ2-2	TRBV28	NA	CASSWTAGELFF
few	TRBJ2-2	TRBV27	NA	CASSSDYFTGELFF
many	TRBJ1-2	TRBV12-3/TRBV12-4	NA	CASTTAGYGYTF
many	TRBJ2-5	TRBV28	NA	CASSLSKETQYF
many	TRBJ2-7	TRBV5-1	NA	CASSFGSGYEQYF
many	TRBJ2-2	TRBV27	NA	CASSRGGSTGELFF
many	TRBJ2-1	TRBV5-1	NA	CASSPHEGGRNEQFF
few	TRBJ1-2	TRBV29-1	NA	CSVEPGDSGYTF
many	TRBJ2-7	TRBV3-1	TRBD2	CASNLAGAYEQYF
many	TRBJ2-1	TRBV15	NA	CATSRDHRAYNEQFF
many	TRBJ2-1	TRBV3-1	NA	CASSQGSDGYNEQFF
many	TRBJ2-5	TRBV4-3	TRBD2	CASSQDWSGGRETQYF
many	TRBJ2-5	TRBV7-9	NA	CASSSPEDGEGTQYF
many	TRBJ2-1	TRBV6-2/TRBV6-3	TRBD2	CASSPLSRDYRRNEQFF
few	TRBJ2-1	TRBV13	TRBD2	CASSSWGGWINEQFF
many	TRBJ1-4	TRBV3-1	NA	CASTFRGQPPYEKLFF
many	TRBJ2-1	TRBV7-2	TRBD1	CASSRTGTGGDEQFF
NA	TRBJ2-5	TRBV12-3/TRBV12-4	NA	CASRPKKGETQYF
many	TRBJ1-2	TRBV24-1	NA	CATSDLTPIFNYGYTF
many	TRBJ2-7	TRBV6-5	NA	CASNRDEISYEQYF
many	TRBJ2-7	TRBV11-2	NA	CASSLDWGGQRSYEQYF